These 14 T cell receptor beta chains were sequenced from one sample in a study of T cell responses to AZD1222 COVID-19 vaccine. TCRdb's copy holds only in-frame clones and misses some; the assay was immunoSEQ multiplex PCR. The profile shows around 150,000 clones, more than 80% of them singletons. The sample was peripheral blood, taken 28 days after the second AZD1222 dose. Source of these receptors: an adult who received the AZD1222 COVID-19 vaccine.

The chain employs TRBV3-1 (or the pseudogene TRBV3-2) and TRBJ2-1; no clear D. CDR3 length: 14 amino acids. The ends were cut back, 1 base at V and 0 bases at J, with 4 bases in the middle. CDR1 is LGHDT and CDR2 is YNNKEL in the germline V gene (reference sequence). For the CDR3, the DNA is TGTGCCAGCAGCCAAGCAAGCTCCTACAATGAGCAGTTCTTC. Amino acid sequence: CASSQASSYNEQFF.

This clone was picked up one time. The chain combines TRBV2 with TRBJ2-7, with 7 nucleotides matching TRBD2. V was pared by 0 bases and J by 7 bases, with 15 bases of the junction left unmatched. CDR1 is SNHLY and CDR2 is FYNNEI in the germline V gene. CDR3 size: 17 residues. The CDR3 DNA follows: TGTGCCAGCAGTGAAGCTGGGGGAGGACTAGACCTGGAGGAGCAGTACTTC. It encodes CASSEAGGGLDLEEQYF.

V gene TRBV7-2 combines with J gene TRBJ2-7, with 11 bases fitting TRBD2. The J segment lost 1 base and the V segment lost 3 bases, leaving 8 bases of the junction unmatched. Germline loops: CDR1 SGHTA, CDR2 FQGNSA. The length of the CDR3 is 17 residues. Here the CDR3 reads CASSLAGLAGPSYEQYF. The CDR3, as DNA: TGTGCCAGCAGCTTGGCCGGACTAGCGGGTCCTTCCTACGAGCAGTACTTC.

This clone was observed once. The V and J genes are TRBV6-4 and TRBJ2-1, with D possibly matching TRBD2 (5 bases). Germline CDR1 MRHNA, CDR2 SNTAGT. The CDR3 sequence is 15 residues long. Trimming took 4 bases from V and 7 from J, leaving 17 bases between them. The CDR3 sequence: CASSVFGASRNEQFF. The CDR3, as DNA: TGTGCCAGCAGTGTTTTCGGAGCTAGCCGAAATGAGCAGTTCTTC.

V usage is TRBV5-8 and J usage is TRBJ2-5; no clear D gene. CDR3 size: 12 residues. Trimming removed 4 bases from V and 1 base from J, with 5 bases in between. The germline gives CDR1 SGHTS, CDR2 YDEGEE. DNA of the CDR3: TGTGCCAGCAGCCCCCTCCAAGAGACCCAGTACTTC. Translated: CASSPLQETQYF.

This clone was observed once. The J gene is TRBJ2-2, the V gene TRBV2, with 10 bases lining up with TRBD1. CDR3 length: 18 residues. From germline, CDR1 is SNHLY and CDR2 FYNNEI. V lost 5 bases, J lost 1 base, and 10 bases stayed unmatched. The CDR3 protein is CASSNYGTGAMNTGELFF. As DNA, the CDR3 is TGTGCCAGCAGTAATTACGGGACAGGGGCAATGAACACCGGGGAGCTGTTTTTT.

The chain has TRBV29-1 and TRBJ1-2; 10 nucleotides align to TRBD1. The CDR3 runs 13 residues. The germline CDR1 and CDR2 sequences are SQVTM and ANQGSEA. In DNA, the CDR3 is TGCAGTGGGACAGGGGATTTTAACTATGGCTACACCTTC. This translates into CSGTGDFNYGYTF.

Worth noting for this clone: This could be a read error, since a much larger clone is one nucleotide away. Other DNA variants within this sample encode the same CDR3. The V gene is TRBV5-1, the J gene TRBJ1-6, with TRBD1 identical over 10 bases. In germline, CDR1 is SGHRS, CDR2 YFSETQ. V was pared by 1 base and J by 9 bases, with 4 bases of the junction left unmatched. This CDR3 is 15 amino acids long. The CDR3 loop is CASSLKGQGSSPLHF. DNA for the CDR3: TGCGCCAGCAGCTTGAAGGGACAGGGGAGTTCACCCCTCCACTTT.

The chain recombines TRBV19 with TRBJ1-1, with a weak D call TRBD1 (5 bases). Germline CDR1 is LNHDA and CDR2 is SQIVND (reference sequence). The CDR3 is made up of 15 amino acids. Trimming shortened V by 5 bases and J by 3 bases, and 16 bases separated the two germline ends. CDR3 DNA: TGTGCCAGTAGTCCCCTCGGGGGGATGGACACTGAAGCTTTCTTT. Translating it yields CASSPLGGMDTEAFF.

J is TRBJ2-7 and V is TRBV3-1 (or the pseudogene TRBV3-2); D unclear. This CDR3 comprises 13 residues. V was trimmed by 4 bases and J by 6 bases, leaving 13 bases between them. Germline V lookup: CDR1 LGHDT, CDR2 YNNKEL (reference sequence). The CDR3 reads CASSPNLITEQYF. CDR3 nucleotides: TGTGCCAGCAGCCCGAACCTAATAACCGAGCAGTACTTC.

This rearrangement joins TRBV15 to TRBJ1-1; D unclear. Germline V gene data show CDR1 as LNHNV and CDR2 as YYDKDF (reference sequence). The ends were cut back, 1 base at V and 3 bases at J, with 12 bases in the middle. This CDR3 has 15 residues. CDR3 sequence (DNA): TGTGCCACCAGCAGAGCTGCGGGAACGGACACTGAAGCTTTCTTT. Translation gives CATSRAAGTDTEAFF.

The CDR3 region has the DNA TGTGCCAGCATCCACCCCCTGTTGAACGAGCAGTACTTC. Its translation: CASIHPLLNEQYF. The rearrangement uses TRBV7-9 and TRBJ2-7, with D uncertain. This CDR3 is built from 13 residues. Trimming left V 7 bases short and J 5 bases short, with 15 bases between. Germline assignment: CDR1 SEHNR and CDR2 FQNEAQ (reference sequence).

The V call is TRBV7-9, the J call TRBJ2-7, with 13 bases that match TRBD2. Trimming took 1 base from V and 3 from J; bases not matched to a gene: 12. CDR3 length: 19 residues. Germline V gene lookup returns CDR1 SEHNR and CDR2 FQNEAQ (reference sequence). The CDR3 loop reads CASSLVLAGGPYSGYEQYF. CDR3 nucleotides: TGTGCCAGCAGCTTAGTACTAGCGGGAGGGCCGTATTCGGGCTACGAGCAGTACTTC.

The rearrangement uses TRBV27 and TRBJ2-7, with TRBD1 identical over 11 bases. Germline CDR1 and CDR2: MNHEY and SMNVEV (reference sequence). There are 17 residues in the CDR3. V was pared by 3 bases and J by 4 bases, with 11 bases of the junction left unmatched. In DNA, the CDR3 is TGTGCCAGCAGTTTGCAAGGACAGGGGGCGCCGGCGTACGAGCAGTACTTC. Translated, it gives CASSLQGQGAPAYEQYF.